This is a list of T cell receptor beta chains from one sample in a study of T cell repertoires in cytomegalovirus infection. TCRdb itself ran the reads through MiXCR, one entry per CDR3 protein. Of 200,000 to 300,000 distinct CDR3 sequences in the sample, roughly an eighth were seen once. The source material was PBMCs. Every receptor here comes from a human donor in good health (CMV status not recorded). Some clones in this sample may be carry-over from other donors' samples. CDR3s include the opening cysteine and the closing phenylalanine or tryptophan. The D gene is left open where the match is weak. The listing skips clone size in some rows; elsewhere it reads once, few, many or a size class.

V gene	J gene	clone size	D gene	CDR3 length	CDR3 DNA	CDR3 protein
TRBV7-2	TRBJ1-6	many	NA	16	TGTGCCAGCAGCTTAGATCTGGGGCTAAATAATTCACCCCTCCACTTT	CASSLDLGLNNSPLHF
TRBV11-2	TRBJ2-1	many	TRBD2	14	TGTGCCAGCAGCTACGGACTAGCAGGCAATGAGCAGTTCTTC	CASSYGLAGNEQFF
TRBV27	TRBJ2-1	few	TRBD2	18	TGTGCCAGCAGTTCCTCGGGAGGGCTTCTTCTCTCCTACAATGAGCAGTTCTTC	CASSSSGGLLLSYNEQFF
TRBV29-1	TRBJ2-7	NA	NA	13	TGCAGCGTTGAAGACAGGGGAGTGATGGAGCAGTACTTC	CSVEDRGVMEQYF
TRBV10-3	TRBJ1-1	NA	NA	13	TGTGCCTCCCGGGCCACGCTGAACACTGAAGCTTTCTTT	CASRATLNTEAFF
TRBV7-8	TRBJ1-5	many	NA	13	TGTGCCACCAGTTCCGAAAGGGATCAGCCCCAGCATTTT	CATSSERDQPQHF
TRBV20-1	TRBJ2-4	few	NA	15	TGCAGTGCTAGAGGACCGCGGCTAGCCAAAAACATTCAGTACTTC	CSARGPRLAKNIQYF
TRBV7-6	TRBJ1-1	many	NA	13	TGTGCCAGCAGCAGGGACACAAACACTGAAGCTTTCTTT	CASSRDTNTEAFF
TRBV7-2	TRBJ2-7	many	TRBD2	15	TGTGCCAGCGGACTAGCGGGAGGGACCAGCTACGAGCAGTACTTC	CASGLAGGTSYEQYF
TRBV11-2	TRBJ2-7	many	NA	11	TGTGCCAGCAGCTCCGCGGTCGAGCAGTACTTC	CASSSAVEQYF
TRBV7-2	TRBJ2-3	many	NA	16	TGTGCCAGCAGCCCACGGGTTGTGGGGGACACAGATACGCAGTATTTT	CASSPRVVGDTDTQYF
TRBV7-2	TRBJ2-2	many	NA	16	TGTGCCAGCAGCTTTATCGGTAGGAGAGGCACCGGGGAGCTGTTTTTT	CASSFIGRRGTGELFF
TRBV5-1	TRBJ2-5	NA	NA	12	TGCGCCAGCAGCACCCCCGGGGAGACCCAGTACTTC	CASSTPGETQYF
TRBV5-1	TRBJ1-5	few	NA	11	TGCGCCAGCATCGTTGATCAGCCCCAGCATTTT	CASIVDQPQHF
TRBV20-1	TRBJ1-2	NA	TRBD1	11	TGCAGTGCTTGGGACAGCGAAGGCTACACCTTC	CSAWDSEGYTF
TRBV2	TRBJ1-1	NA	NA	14	TGTGCCAGCACTCGCGAGGGAATAGGGACTGAAGCTTTCTTT	CASTREGIGTEAFF
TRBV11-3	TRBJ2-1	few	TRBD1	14	TGTGCCAGCAGCTCGACAGGGCCTTACAATGAGCAGTTCTTC	CASSSTGPYNEQFF
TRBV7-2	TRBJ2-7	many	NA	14	TGTGCCAGCAGCTTAAATAGGGCAGGGAAAGAGCAGTACTTC	CASSLNRAGKEQYF
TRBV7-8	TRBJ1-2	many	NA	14	TGTGCCAGCAGCTTAGACCGGGTATCCTATGGCTACACCTTC	CASSLDRVSYGYTF
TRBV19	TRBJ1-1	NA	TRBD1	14	TGTGCCAGTAGTATTTACAGGGGGATCACTGAAGCTTTCTTT	CASSIYRGITEAFF
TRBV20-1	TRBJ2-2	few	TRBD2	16	TGCAGTGCATCGACTAGCGGGAGCCTAGGGGGCGGGGAGCTGTTTTTT	CSASTSGSLGGGELFF
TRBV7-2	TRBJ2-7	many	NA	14	TGTGCCAGCAGCTCCCGACAGGACCCCTACGAGCAGTACTTC	CASSSRQDPYEQYF
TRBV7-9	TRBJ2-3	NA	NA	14	TGTGCCAGCAGCCGAGGGTCCAGCACAGATACGCAGTATTTT	CASSRGSSTDTQYF
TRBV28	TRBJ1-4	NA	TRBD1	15	TGTGCCAGCAGTTTATCGGGACAGGGAAATGAAAAACTGTTTTTT	CASSLSGQGNEKLFF
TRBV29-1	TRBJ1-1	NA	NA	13	TGCAGCGTTGACCACCGATCGGCCACTGAAGCTTTCTTT	CSVDHRSATEAFF
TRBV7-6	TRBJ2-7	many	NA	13	TGTGCCAGCAGTACCGGACAGTCCTACGAGCAGTACTTC	CASSTGQSYEQYF
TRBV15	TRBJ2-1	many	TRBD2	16	TGTGCCACCAGCAGAGATGGGGGAGAAACTAGCGGGTCCCAGTTCTTC	CATSRDGGETSGSQFF
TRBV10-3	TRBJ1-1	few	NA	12	TGTGCCATCAGAACCCAGGACACTGAAGCTTTCTTT	CAIRTQDTEAFF
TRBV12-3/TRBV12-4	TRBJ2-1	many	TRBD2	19	TGTGCCACCTTCCACGCGGGAGGGCTTAGGCCCCAACTGTACAATGAGCAGTTCTTC	CATFHAGGLRPQLYNEQFF
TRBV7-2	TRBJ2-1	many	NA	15	TGTGCCAGCAGCTCTTTACAGGACAACTACAATGAGCAGTTCTTC	CASSSLQDNYNEQFF
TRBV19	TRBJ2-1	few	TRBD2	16	TGTGCCAGTACCATAAAGACGGGACTAGCGGGGGGTGAGCAGTTCTTC	CASTIKTGLAGGEQFF
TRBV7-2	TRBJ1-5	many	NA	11	TGTGCCAGCAGCTTAAGTCAGCCCCAGCATTTT	CASSLSQPQHF
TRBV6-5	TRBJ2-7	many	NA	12	TGTGCCAGCAGTTCCCCTGGAAACGAGCAGTACTTC	CASSSPGNEQYF
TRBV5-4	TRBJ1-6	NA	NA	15	TGTGCCAGCAGCTTAGCCACGGAAGGCAATTCACCCCTCCACTTT	CASSLATEGNSPLHF
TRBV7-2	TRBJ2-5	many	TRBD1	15	TGTGCCAGCGGACCGGGACAGGGGAGCAGGGAGACCCAGTACTTC	CASGPGQGSRETQYF
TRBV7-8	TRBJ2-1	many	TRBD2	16	TGTGCCAGCAGCCAAGGATCGGGGGGGGGCATCAATGAGCAGTTCTTC	CASSQGSGGGINEQFF
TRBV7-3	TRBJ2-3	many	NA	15	TGTGCCAGCAGCCCGAAAACAGGGAGCACAGATACGCAGTATTTT	CASSPKTGSTDTQYF
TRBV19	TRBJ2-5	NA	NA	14	TGTGCCAGTAGTATCCCTGGGGGCCGAGAGACCCAGTACTTC	CASSIPGGRETQYF
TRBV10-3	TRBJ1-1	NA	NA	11	TGTGCCATCAGTGAAGGCACTGAAGCTTTCTTT	CAISEGTEAFF
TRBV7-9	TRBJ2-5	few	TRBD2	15	TGTGCCAGCAGCTTACCAGGACTAGCGGGAGAGACCCAGTACTTC	CASSLPGLAGETQYF
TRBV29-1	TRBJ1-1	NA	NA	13	TGCAGCGTTGAAGAAGGGGGGCACACTGAAGCTTTCTTT	CSVEEGGHTEAFF
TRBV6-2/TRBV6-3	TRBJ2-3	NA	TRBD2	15	TGTGCCAGCACCTACAACGCACTAGCGGGCGATACGCAGTATTTT	CASTYNALAGDTQYF
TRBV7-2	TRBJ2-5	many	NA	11	TGTGCCAGCAGCTCCCATGAGACCCAGTACTTC	CASSSHETQYF